Below, 20 T cell receptor beta chains from the same sample are listed, as sequenced in a study of T cells in Graves' hyperthyroidism and ophthalmopathy. TCR beta CDR3 regions were amplified from RNA transcripts. The TCR CDR3 first-round RT-PCR relied on the HTBI primer set. TCRdb re-analysed the multiplex PCR reads in MiXCR, keeping a single row per CDR3 protein. The sample consists of a few hundred thousand distinct CDR3 sequences, approximately 15% of them appearing once. Material for sequencing was blood. These receptors were collected from a woman aged 30 to 39 with Graves' hyperthyroidism.

In its sample, this clonotype was seen many times. This chain connects TRBV5-1 to TRBJ1-1; D gene uncertain. The V end was cut by 0 bases, the J end by 4 bases, with 7 bases between. This CDR3 is built from 13 residues. The germline V gene encodes CDR1 SGHRS and CDR2 YFSETQ. CDR3 bases: TGCGCCAGCAGCTTGGGGCAGGTCACTGAAGCTTTCTTT. Translation: CASSLGQVTEAFF.

This clonotype showed up just a few times. The chain links TRBV10-1 to TRBJ2-3; no firm D call. Trimming shortened V by 3 bases and J by 3 bases, and 13 bases separated the two germline ends. This CDR3 spans 15 amino acids. Germline V CDR1 and CDR2: WNHNN, SYGVQD (reference sequence). The CDR3, as DNA: TGCGCCAGCAGTGATTCAAGGATTGGGACAGATACGCAGTATTTT. Its translation: CASSDSRIGTDTQYF.

This clonotype is a singleton in its sample. The rearrangement joins TRBV12-3 or TRBV12-4 to TRBJ1-2, with 9 positions matching TRBD1. V gave up 8 bases and J gave up 7 bases; unmatched junction bases: 5. This CDR3 contains 12 residues. The DNA for the CDR3 is TGTGCCAGCGACACAGGGGGCTCTGGCTACACCTTC. Residues: CASDTGGSGYTF.

The rearrangement links TRBV7-3 to TRBJ2-3; D is perhaps TRBD2 (6 bases). Germline V gene data show CDR1 as SGHTA and CDR2 as FQGTGA. The CDR3 is made up of 18 amino acids. V was shortened by 0 bases and J by 2 bases, with 18 bases between the two germline ends. The CDR3 reads CASSLTPLAWVYTDTQYF. Written as DNA, the CDR3 is TGTGCCAGCAGCTTAACGCCTCTAGCGTGGGTATACACAGATACGCAGTATTTT.

The chain combines TRBV19 with TRBJ2-3; 10 positions agree with TRBD1. The CDR3 extends over 16 amino acids. The germline gives CDR1 LNHDA, CDR2 SQIVND (reference sequence). V trimming: 7 bases; J trimming: 2 bases; junction bases outside the gene matches: 9. This CDR3 is CASTNPDRGNTDTQYF. CDR3 bases: TGTGCCAGTACCAACCCGGACAGGGGGAACACAGATACGCAGTATTTT.

This chain uses TRBV10-2 with TRBJ2-7, with no clear D. Germline CDR1 is WSHSY and CDR2 is SAAADI. The CDR3 length is 12 residues. V lost 7 bases and J 7 bases, leaving 14 bases between the germline ends. CDR3 nucleotides: TGCGCCAGCACGGGCCTCCTTGGAGAGCAGTACTTC. It translates to CASTGLLGEQYF.

This clonotype was observed a few times. The V and J genes are TRBV5-1 and TRBJ2-4; 7 positions match TRBD1. V was pared by 7 bases and J by 4 bases, with 5 bases of the junction left unmatched. CDR1 and CDR2 (germline): SGHRS, YFSETQ. The length of the CDR3 is 13 residues. The CDR3 here is CASAGTVKNIQYF. The CDR3 DNA sequence: TGCGCCAGCGCCGGGACAGTGAAAAACATTCAGTACTTC.

A remark on this clonotype: This sequence may be a read error, since a much larger clone differs from it by one base. The rearrangement joins TRBV25-1 to TRBJ2-7; D might be TRBD1 or TRBD2, each matching 5 bases. The J call is uncertain, as TRBJ2-1 better fits the DNA end. Germline CDR1 reads MGHDK; CDR2 reads SYGVNS. This CDR3 contains 12 residues. The CDR3 loop reads CANQGRWYEQFF. DNA for the CDR3: TGTGCCAACCAGGGACGGTGGTACGAGCAGTTCTTC.

CDR3 DNA: TGTGCCAGCAGCCGGGGACTAGCGGGGGCCCTTTACACAGATACGCAGTATTTT. It is translated as CASSRGLAGALYTDTQYF. This chain connects TRBV28 to TRBJ2-3; 14 nucleotides line up with TRBD2. This CDR3 has 18 amino acids. Germline V lookup: CDR1 MDHEN, CDR2 SYDVKM. Trimming cost V 6 bases and J 2 bases; bases outside gene matches: 10.

This clonotype showed up many times. The chain carries TRBV12-5 and TRBJ2-1; 7 positions match TRBD2. The V segment lost 6 bases and the J segment 0 bases; nucleotides outside the gene matches: 2. From germline, CDR1 is LGHNT and CDR2 FRNRAP. This CDR3 is 14 amino acids long. The CDR3 protein is CASGTSDSYNEQFF. CDR3 DNA: TGTGCTAGTGGAACTAGCGACTCCTACAATGAGCAGTTCTTC.

The table lists this clonotype with a few counts. The chain employs TRBV20-1 and TRBJ1-5, with D perhaps matching TRBD1 (6 bases). Germline CDR1 reads DFQATT; CDR2 reads SNEGSKA (reference sequence). The V end lost 3 bases, the J end lost 6 bases, and 15 bases lay between the germline ends. The CDR3 spans 14 residues. For the CDR3, the DNA is TGCAGTGCTAGGGCTACAGGGTTGGGTCAGCCCCAGCATTTT. Translation: CSARATGLGQPQHF.

The chain employs TRBV11-2 and TRBJ2-5; D could derive from TRBD1 or TRBD2 (5 bases each). The V gene lost 6 bases and the J gene lost 1 base, with 15 bases spanning the gap. The CDR3 is 15 residues long. Per the germline V gene, CDR1 is SGHAT and CDR2 is FQNNGV. The CDR3 here is CASSARDGIQETQYF. Written as DNA, the CDR3 is TGTGCCAGCAGTGCCCGGGACGGAATCCAAGAGACCCAGTACTTC.

A single count supports this clonotype. V gene TRBV27 combines with J gene TRBJ2-2; D call uncertain. The germline V and J ends were trimmed by 1 base and 6 bases, with 6 bases remaining between them. In germline, CDR1 is MNHEY, CDR2 SMNVEV (reference sequence). The CDR3 totals 13 residues. The CDR3 nucleotides read TGTGCCAGCAGTTTATATACAGCCGGGGAGCTGTTTTTT. Translating it yields CASSLYTAGELFF.

This clonotype was seen a handful of times. This sequence may be a read error, since a much larger clone differs from it by one base. The V call is TRBV3-1, the J call TRBJ2-7; D call uncertain. This CDR3 contains 14 residues. Germline values: CDR1 LGHDT, CDR2 YNNKEL (reference sequence). The CDR3 here is CASSQVVGPYGQYF. CDR3 coding DNA: TGTGCCAGCAGCCAAGTGGTAGGGCCCTACGGGCAGTACTTC.

There are many counts of this clonotype. The chain employs TRBV2 and TRBJ2-7; TRBD2 matches 11 bases. V shed 4 bases, J shed 2 bases, and the junction held 19 bases outside the gene matches. This CDR3 has 20 amino acids. Germline V gene lookup returns CDR1 SNHLY and CDR2 FYNNEI. CDR3 sequence: CASSGNFGREGLAVPYEQYF. CDR3 coding DNA: TGTGCCAGCAGTGGCAATTTTGGCAGGGAGGGACTAGCGGTACCCTACGAGCAGTACTTC.

This clonotype appeared a few times. The rearrangement uses TRBV20-1 and TRBJ1-2; unclear D gene. The V gene lost 3 bases and the J gene lost 4 bases, with 9 bases spanning the gap. The V gene's germline CDR1 is DFQATT and CDR2 SNEGSKA (reference sequence). This CDR3 is 12 amino acids long. The CDR3 nucleotides read TGCAGTGCTAGGGTCTATCCCTATGGCTACACCTTC. Translating it yields CSARVYPYGYTF.

The chain couples TRBV19 to TRBJ2-1, with 8 bases identical to TRBD2. This CDR3 is 15 amino acids long. Germline V gives CDR1 LNHDA, CDR2 SQIVND (reference sequence). Germline trimming cut 5 bases from V and 7 bases from J; bases unmatched to any gene: 10. The CDR3 sequence: CASSAGRAGVNEQFF. CDR3 in DNA: TGTGCCAGTAGTGCCGGACGAGCGGGAGTTAATGAGCAGTTCTTC.

This clonotype has a handful of counts. This chain joins TRBV10-3 and TRBJ1-2, with D uncertain. Germline CDR1 ENHRY, CDR2 SYGVKD. V shed 2 bases and J shed 8 bases, with 6 bases lying between them. The CDR3 is 11 residues long. The CDR3, as DNA: TGTGCCATCAGTGAGCTAGGAGGCTACACCTTC. This encodes CAISELGGYTF.

This clonotype has a count of ten or more. The J gene is TRBJ1-4, the V gene TRBV20-1; D gene unclear. The V end was cut by 6 bases, the J end by 7 bases, with 9 bases between. The CDR3 consists of 11 residues. Germline V gives CDR1 DFQATT, CDR2 SNEGSKA (reference sequence). This CDR3 is CSAYVSEKLFF. The CDR3 nucleotides are TGCAGTGCCTACGTTTCTGAAAAACTGTTTTTT.

This clonotype occurred many times. This sequence joins TRBV18 and TRBJ1-1, with unresolved D. The germline CDR1 and CDR2 sequences are KGHSH and LQKENI. This CDR3 region has 14 residues. V was pared by 8 bases and J by 1 base, with 14 bases between. The CDR3 loop is CASSPGRGNTEAFF. The CDR3 region has the DNA TGTGCCAGCAGCCCGGGCCGGGGGAACACTGAAGCTTTCTTT. Full variable domain (missing parts from reference TRBV18 and TRBJ1-1): NAGVMQNPRHLVRRRGQEARLRCSPMKGHSHVYWYRQLPEEGLKFMVYLQKENIIDESGMPKERFSAEFPKEGPSILRIQQVVRGDSAAYFCASSPGRGNTEAFFGQGTRLTVV.